These 22 T cell receptor beta chains originate from one sample sequenced in a study of blood T cell repertoires in COVID-19. TCRdb keeps only in-frame clones here, not all; method: immunoSEQ multiplex PCR. In the table there are 210,000 or so clones, 80% to 90% of which are singletons. The sample comprised peripheral blood. The receptors come from a human donor in a cohort sampled during active COVID-19.

A single count supports this clone. J is TRBJ2-1 and V is TRBV19, with TRBD1 matching 12 bases. The CDR3 length is 15 residues. J was trimmed by 5 bases and V by 3 bases; bases with no gene match: 2. From germline, CDR1 is LNHDA and CDR2 SQIVND (reference sequence). CDR3 coding DNA: TGTGCCAGTAGTATTGGGACAGGGGGCCACAATGAGCAGTTCTTC. This sequence encodes CASSIGTGGHNEQFF.

The chain carries TRBV20-1 and TRBJ1-4; tentative D call: TRBD1 (5 bases). Germline V gene sequence: CDR1 DFQATT, CDR2 SNEGSKA (reference sequence). Between the trimmed V and J ends, which lost 6 bases and 0 bases, there was a span of 11 bases. There are 14 residues in the CDR3. The CDR3 DNA sequence: TGCAGTGCCAGTCAGGGTTCAACTAATGAAAAACTGTTTTTT. Amino acid sequence: CSASQGSTNEKLFF.

The rearrangement links TRBV3-1 (or the pseudogene TRBV3-2) to TRBJ1-6; unclear D gene. The CDR3 spans 15 residues. Germline loops: CDR1 LGHDT, CDR2 YNNKEL (reference sequence). Trimming left V 1 base short and J 5 bases short, with 9 bases between. CDR3 sequence (DNA): TGTGCCAGCAGCCAAGTCCAGGCACATAATTCACCCCTCCACTTT. Encoded protein: CASSQVQAHNSPLHF.

This clone was seen a single time. The chain employs TRBV6-2 or TRBV6-3 and TRBJ2-5; perhaps TRBD2 as D (6 bases). The CDR3 totals 15 residues. V lost 6 bases and J lost 5, with 19 bases in between. Looked up from germline, CDR1 is MNHEY and CDR2 is SVGEGT. The chain's CDR3 is CASSADSFGGETQYF. The CDR3 nucleotides read TGTGCCAGCAGCGCGGACTCGTTTGGGGGGGAGACCCAGTACTTC.

This sequence joins TRBV6-4 and TRBJ2-1; 10 bases line up with TRBD2. The CDR3 is 15 residues long. Germline-derived CDR1 and CDR2 are MRHNA and SNTAGT. With 5 bases clipped from V and 9 bases from J, the junction kept 10 bases outside the gene matches. Here the CDR3 reads CASSTLAGDGGEQFF. DNA for the CDR3: TGTGCCAGCAGTACCCTAGCGGGAGATGGAGGTGAGCAGTTCTTC.

On this clone itself: Other DNA sequences of this sample code for an identical CDR3. CDR3 amino acids: CASSLGQNYGYTF. CDR3 coding DNA: TGTGCCAGCAGTTTAGGGCAGAACTATGGCTACACCTTC. This chain joins TRBV12-3 or TRBV12-4 and TRBJ1-2; D not certain. The CDR3 loop spans 13 amino acids. The V gene lost 1 base and the J gene lost 2 bases, with 5 bases spanning the gap.

V is TRBV7-3 and J is TRBJ1-1, with unresolved D. CDR3 size: 13 residues. CDR1 and CDR2 from the germline V gene are SGHTA and FQGTGA. The ends were cut back, 6 bases at V and 5 bases at J, with 13 bases in the middle. The CDR3 DNA is TGTGCCAGCAGTGCTAACCTCGGGACTGAAGCTTTCTTT. Protein: CASSANLGTEAFF.

This chain joins TRBV19 and TRBJ1-1; no clear D gene. Germline assignment: CDR1 LNHDA and CDR2 SQIVND (reference sequence). Trimming took 1 base from V and 1 from J, leaving 10 bases between them. The CDR3 spans 15 residues. CDR3 sequence: CASSIGIGTNTEAFF. In DNA form, the CDR3 reads TGTGCCAGTAGTATAGGAATTGGCACGAACACTGAAGCTTTCTTT. Based on the CDR3 plus reference TRBV19 and TRBJ1-1, the full variable domain is DGGITQSPKYLFRKEGQNVTLSCEQNLNHDAMYWYRQDPGQGLRLIYYSQIVNDFQKGDIAEGYSVSREKKESFPLTVTSAQKNPTAFYLCASSIGIGTNTEAFFGQGTRLTVV.

This clone was observed once. The J gene is TRBJ1-5, the V gene TRBV14; possible D gene TRBD1, 5 bases. Per germline, CDR1 SGHDN and CDR2 FVKESK. Trimming took off 1 base at V and 7 bases at J, with 5 bases between the two ends. The CDR3 is 12 amino acids. CDR3 nucleotides: TGTGCCAGCAGCCAAGGGGGCCAGCCCCAGCATTTT. As protein: CASSQGGQPQHF.

V gene TRBV11-2 combines with J gene TRBJ2-7; a possible D gene is TRBD1 (5 bases). The CDR3 consists of 15 residues. Per germline, CDR1 SGHAT and CDR2 FQNNGV. V was clipped by 5 bases and J by 2 bases, with 16 bases between them. As DNA, the CDR3 is TGTGCCAGCAGCCCGACGGCAGGGATCCCCTACGAGCAGTACTTC. Protein sequence: CASSPTAGIPYEQYF.

V gene TRBV5-4 combines with J gene TRBJ2-7; 15 nucleotides align to TRBD2. Germline V gives CDR1 SGHNT, CDR2 YYREEE (reference sequence). With 0 bases clipped from V and 3 bases from J, the junction kept 4 bases outside the gene matches. The CDR3 covers 17 residues. The CDR3 is CASSLGKGLAGGYEQYF. As DNA, the CDR3 is TGTGCCAGCAGCTTGGGCAAGGGACTAGCGGGGGGCTACGAGCAGTACTTC.

This clone was seen a single time. The chain uses TRBV3-1 (or the pseudogene TRBV3-2) and TRBJ2-5; D possibly corresponds to TRBD2 (5 bases). This CDR3 is 14 amino acids long. CDR1 and CDR2 (germline): LGHDT, YNNKEL (reference sequence). Trimming removed 6 bases at V and 4 bases at J, with 15 bases between. Here the CDR3 DNA reads TGTGCCAGCAGGAACCCGGGGAACTTAGAGACCCAGTACTTC. Amino acid sequence: CASRNPGNLETQYF.

The V gene is TRBV7-3, the J gene TRBJ2-5, with TRBD2 as a possible D gene (7 bases). This CDR3 comprises 15 residues. Trimming left V 5 bases short and J 2 bases short, with 15 bases between. Looked up from germline, CDR1 is SGHTA and CDR2 is FQGTGA. The CDR3 sequence: CASSVKGGRQETQYF. In DNA, the CDR3 is TGTGCCAGCAGCGTTAAGGGGGGGCGGCAAGAGACCCAGTACTTC.

The V call is TRBV25-1, the J call TRBJ2-2; 10 bases fit TRBD1. V shed 2 bases, J shed 5 bases, and the junction held 2 bases outside the gene matches. Per germline, CDR1 MGHDK and CDR2 SYGVNS. The CDR3 covers 15 residues. CDR3 sequence: CASSEPGQGTGELFF. In DNA, the CDR3 is TGTGCCAGCAGTGAACCGGGACAGGGGACCGGGGAGCTGTTTTTT.

This clone was seen a few times. The V and J genes are TRBV5-5 and TRBJ2-4; 9 nucleotides line up with TRBD2. This CDR3 has 15 residues. Germline V gene data show CDR1 as SGHKS and CDR2 as YYEKEE (reference sequence). V gave up 5 bases and J gave up 9 bases; unmatched junction bases: 12. In nucleotides, the CDR3 is TGTGCCAGCAGTGAGGGGATAGCGGGAGCCGGCATTCAGTACTTC. Translated: CASSEGIAGAGIQYF.

This clone was seen only a few times. This chain joins TRBV5-1 and TRBJ1-1, with no clear D. Trimming shortened V by 0 bases and J by 3 bases, and 3 bases separated the two germline ends. Germline V gene data show CDR1 as SGHRS and CDR2 as YFSETQ. The CDR3 covers 12 residues. DNA for the CDR3: TGCGCCAGCAGCTTGGCAGACACTGAAGCTTTCTTT. Its protein is CASSLADTEAFF.

This clone was detected only once. The chain is built from TRBV28 and TRBJ1-2; D call uncertain. From germline, CDR1 is MDHEN and CDR2 SYDVKM. The V and J ends lost 5 bases and 7 bases respectively, with 11 bases between them. This CDR3 comprises 12 residues. CDR3 DNA: TGTGCCAGCAGTCCGCGCGTAAGTGGCTACACCTTC. It is translated as CASSPRVSGYTF.

CDR3 sequence (DNA): TGTGCCAGCAGCCAACGGGTCGGGAACACTGAAGCTTTCTTT. Protein: CASSQRVGNTEAFF. The chain uses TRBV3-1 (or the pseudogene TRBV3-2) and TRBJ1-1, with unresolved D. With 2 bases removed from V and 1 base from J, the gap between germline ends came to 8 bases. There are 14 residues in the CDR3. Germline V gives CDR1 LGHDT, CDR2 YNNKEL (reference sequence).

The chain joins TRBV7-2 to TRBJ2-1, with 9 bases lining up with TRBD2. This CDR3 spans 16 amino acids. Germline values: CDR1 SGHTA, CDR2 FQGNSA. The J segment lost 3 bases and the V segment lost 0 bases, leaving 3 bases of the junction unmatched. The CDR3 DNA sequence: TGTGCCAGCAGCTTAGCGGCGGGAGGGCTCTACAATGAGCAGTTCTTC. It translates to CASSLAAGGLYNEQFF.

This sequence joins TRBV11-2 and TRBJ2-7, with 12 bases that match TRBD1. The junction had 5 bases not matched to a gene; V was cut back by 3 bases and J by 5 bases. This CDR3 has 15 residues. Germline values: CDR1 SGHAT, CDR2 FQNNGV. The CDR3 sequence: CASSLGDRGRDEQYV. CDR3 nucleotides: TGTGCCAGCAGCTTGGGGGACAGGGGGCGAGACGAGCAGTACGTC.

This chain connects TRBV6-4 to TRBJ2-3; 11 positions match TRBD2. The trim removed 6 bases at V and 4 bases at J, leaving 6 bases unmatched. There are 15 residues in the CDR3. Germline CDR1 MRHNA, CDR2 SNTAGT. CDR3 coding DNA: TGTGCCAGCAGGGGACTAGCGGAACCTCCAGATACGCAGTATTTT. Amino acids: CASRGLAEPPDTQYF.

This clone was seen once. The chain joins TRBV18 to TRBJ2-7, with no clear D. The V end lost 2 bases, the J end lost 0 bases, and 8 bases lay between the germline ends. The germline CDR1 and CDR2 sequences are KGHSH and LQKENI. The CDR3 is 14 amino acids. The CDR3 DNA follows: TGTGCCAGCTCACCAGCAGTCAGCTCCTACGAGCAGTACTTC. Its translation is CASSPAVSSYEQYF.